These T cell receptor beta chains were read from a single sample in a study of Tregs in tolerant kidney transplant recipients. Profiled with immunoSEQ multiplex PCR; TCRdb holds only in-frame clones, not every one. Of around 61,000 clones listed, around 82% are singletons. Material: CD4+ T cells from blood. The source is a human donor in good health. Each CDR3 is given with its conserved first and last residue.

cdr3_aa: CASFPGLGSETQYF
j_call: TRBJ2-5
v_call: TRBV5-1

cdr3_aa: CASSTSQGSWGYGYTF
j_call: TRBJ1-2
v_call: TRBV9

cdr3_aa: CASSLYGPGTQETQYF
j_call: TRBJ2-5
v_call: TRBV5-1

cdr3_aa: CASSSGTLPQSRANVLTF
j_call: TRBJ2-6
v_call: TRBV7-7

cdr3_aa: CASSSTGAAGYSGNTIYF
j_call: TRBJ1-3
v_call: TRBV5-6

cdr3_aa: CATSKHRDSPGNTIYF
j_call: TRBJ1-3
v_call: TRBV15

cdr3_aa: CASTLTGASYGYTF
j_call: TRBJ1-2
v_call: TRBV9

cdr3_aa: CASSMWDSDEKLFF
j_call: TRBJ1-4
v_call: TRBV19

cdr3_aa: CASSLRGVNEQFF
j_call: TRBJ2-1
v_call: TRBV7-2

cdr3_aa: CATSRDLGTGAYGYTF
j_call: TRBJ1-2
v_call: TRBV15

cdr3_aa: CASSPGVTGNTIYF
j_call: TRBJ1-3
v_call: TRBV6-6

cdr3_aa: CASSPIGLAENTGELFF
j_call: TRBJ2-2
v_call: TRBV18

cdr3_aa: CASSKGGYQETQYF
j_call: TRBJ2-5
v_call: TRBV14

cdr3_aa: CASKYDRGTDTQYF
j_call: TRBJ2-3
v_call: TRBV2

cdr3_aa: CASSLGQPFRANVLTF
j_call: TRBJ2-6
v_call: TRBV5-1

cdr3_aa: CASSLDPRAGGTGYTF
j_call: TRBJ1-2
v_call: TRBV7-2

cdr3_aa: CASSLLNEQFF
j_call: TRBJ2-1
v_call: TRBV13

cdr3_aa: CASSPGDRGVGYTF
j_call: TRBJ1-2
v_call: TRBV7-2

cdr3_aa: CASSHQGIRSYEQYF
j_call: TRBJ2-7
v_call: TRBV14

cdr3_aa: CASSLGTGPYGYTF
j_call: TRBJ1-2
v_call: TRBV7-2